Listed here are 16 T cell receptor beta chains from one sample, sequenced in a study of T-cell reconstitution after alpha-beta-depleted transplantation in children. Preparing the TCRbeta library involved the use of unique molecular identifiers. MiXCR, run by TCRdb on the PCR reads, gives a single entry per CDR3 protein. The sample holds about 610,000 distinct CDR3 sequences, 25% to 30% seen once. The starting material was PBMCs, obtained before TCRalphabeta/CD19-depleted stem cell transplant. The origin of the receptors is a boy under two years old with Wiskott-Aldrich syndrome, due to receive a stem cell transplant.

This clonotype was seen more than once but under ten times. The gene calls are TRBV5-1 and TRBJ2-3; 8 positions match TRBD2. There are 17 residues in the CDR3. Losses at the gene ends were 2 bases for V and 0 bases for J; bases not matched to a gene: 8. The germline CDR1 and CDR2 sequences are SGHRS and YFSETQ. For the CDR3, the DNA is TGCGCCAGCAGCTTCCACTTAGCGGGACCTAGCACAGATACGCAGTATTTT. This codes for CASSFHLAGPSTDTQYF.

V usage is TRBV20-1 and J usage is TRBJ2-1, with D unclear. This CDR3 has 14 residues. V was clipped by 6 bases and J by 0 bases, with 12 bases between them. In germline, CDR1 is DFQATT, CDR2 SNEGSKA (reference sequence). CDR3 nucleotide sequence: TGCAGTGCCCATACCCGAAGCTCCTACAATGAGCAGTTCTTC. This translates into CSAHTRSSYNEQFF.

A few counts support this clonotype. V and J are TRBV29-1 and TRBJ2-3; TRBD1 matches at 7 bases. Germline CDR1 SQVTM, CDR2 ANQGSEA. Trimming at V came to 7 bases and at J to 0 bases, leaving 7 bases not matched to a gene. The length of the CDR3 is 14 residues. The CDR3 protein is CSALGQSSTDTQYF. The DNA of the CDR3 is TGCAGCGCCTTGGGACAGTCTAGCACAGATACGCAGTATTTT.

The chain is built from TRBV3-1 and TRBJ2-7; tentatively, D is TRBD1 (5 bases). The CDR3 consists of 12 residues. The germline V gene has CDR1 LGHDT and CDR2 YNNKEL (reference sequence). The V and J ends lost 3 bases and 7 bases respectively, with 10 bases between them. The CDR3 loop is CASSQANREQYF. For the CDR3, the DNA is TGTGCCAGCAGCCAGGCAAACAGGGAGCAGTACTTC.

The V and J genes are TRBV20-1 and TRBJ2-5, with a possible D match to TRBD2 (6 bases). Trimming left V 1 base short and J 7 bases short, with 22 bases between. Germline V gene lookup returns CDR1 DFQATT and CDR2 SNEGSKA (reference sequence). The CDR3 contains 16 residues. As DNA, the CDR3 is TGCAGTGCTAGAGCACAGGTTGGCAGCGGGTCAGGGACCCAGTACTTC. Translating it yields CSARAQVGSGSGTQYF.

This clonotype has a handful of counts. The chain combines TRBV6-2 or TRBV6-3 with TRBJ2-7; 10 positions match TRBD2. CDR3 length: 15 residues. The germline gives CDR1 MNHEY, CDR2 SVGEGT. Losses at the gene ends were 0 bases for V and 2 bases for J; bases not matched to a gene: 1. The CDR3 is CASSYSLAGPYEQYF. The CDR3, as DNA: TGTGCCAGCAGTTACTCACTAGCGGGACCCTACGAGCAGTACTTC.

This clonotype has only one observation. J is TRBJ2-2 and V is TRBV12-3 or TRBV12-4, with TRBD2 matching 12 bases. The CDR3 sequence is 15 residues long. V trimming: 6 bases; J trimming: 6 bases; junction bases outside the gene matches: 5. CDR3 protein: CASRQPSGRAGELFF. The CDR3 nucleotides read TGTGCCAGCAGACAACCTAGCGGGAGGGCCGGGGAGCTGTTTTTT.

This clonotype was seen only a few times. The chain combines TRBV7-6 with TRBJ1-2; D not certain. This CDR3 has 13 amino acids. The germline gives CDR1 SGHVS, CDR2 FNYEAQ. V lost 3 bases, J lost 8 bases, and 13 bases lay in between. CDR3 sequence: CASSFDPKGGYTF. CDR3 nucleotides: TGTGCCAGCAGCTTCGACCCCAAAGGAGGCTACACCTTC.

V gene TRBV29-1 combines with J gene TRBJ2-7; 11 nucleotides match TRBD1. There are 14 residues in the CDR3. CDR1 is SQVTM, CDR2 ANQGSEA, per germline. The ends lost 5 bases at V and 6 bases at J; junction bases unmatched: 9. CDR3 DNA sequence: TGCAGCGTTCGGACTCCCGGGACAGGGGGCGAGCAGTACTTC. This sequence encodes CSVRTPGTGGEQYF.

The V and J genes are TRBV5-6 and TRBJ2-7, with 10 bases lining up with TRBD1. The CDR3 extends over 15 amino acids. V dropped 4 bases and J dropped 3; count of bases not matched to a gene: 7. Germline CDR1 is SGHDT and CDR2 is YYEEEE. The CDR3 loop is CASSVTGGALYEQYF. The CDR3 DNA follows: TGTGCCAGCAGCGTGACAGGGGGCGCGCTCTACGAGCAGTACTTC.

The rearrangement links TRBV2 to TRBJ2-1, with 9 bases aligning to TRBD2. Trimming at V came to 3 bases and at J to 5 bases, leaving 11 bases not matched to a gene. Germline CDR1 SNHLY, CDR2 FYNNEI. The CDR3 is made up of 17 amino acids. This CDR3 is CASSDSPLAGVNNEQFF. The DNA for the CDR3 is TGTGCCAGCAGTGATTCCCCACTAGCGGGCGTCAACAATGAGCAGTTCTTC.

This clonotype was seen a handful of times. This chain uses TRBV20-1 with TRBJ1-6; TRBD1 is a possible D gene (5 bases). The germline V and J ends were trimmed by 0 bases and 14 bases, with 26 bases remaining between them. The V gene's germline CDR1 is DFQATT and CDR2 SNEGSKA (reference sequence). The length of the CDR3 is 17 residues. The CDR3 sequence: CSARDGLQGPLSITLHF. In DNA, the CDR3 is TGCAGTGCTAGAGATGGACTTCAGGGCCCGCTCTCCATCACCCTCCACTTT.

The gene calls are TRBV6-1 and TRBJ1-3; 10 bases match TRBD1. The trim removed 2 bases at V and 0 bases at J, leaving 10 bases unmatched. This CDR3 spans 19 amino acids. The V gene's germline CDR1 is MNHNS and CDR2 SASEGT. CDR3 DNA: TGTGCCAGCAGTGAACGGGACAGGGGCTTAATATCCTCTGGAAACACCATATATTTT. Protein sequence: CASSERDRGLISSGNTIYF.

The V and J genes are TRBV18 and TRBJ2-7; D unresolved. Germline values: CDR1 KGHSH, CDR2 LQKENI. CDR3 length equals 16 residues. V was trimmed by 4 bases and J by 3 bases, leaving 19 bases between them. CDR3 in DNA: TGTGCCAGCTCACTCCTGCAGCGTTCAAACCACTACGAGCAGTACTTC. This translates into CASSLLQRSNHYEQYF.

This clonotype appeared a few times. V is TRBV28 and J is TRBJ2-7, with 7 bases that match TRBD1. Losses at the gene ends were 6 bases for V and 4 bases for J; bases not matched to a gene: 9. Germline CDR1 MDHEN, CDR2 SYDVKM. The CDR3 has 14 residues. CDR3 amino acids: CASSPNYRGYEQYF. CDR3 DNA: TGTGCCAGCAGCCCAAACTACAGGGGTTACGAGCAGTACTTC.

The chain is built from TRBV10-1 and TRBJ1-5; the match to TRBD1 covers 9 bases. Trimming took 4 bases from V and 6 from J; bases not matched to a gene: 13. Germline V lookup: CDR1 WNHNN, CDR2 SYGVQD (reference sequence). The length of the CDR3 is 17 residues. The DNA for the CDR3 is TGCGCCAGCAGTGGCAACCTACAGGGGGCATCGTTTCAGCCCCAGCATTTT. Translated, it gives CASSGNLQGASFQPQHF.